The 14 T cell receptor beta chains in this list originate from one sample, sequenced in a study of blood T cells in healthy people across ages. Then a second PCR, running about 6 to 12 cycles, was carried out with a sample-barcoded 5' primer and a J-beta primer mix. Each CDR3 protein gets one entry after TCRdb re-called the 5' RACE reads with MiXCR. The sample records hundreds of thousands of distinct CDR3 sequences, 25% to 35% being singletons. Sample: blood. These receptors all stem from a woman aged 80 or older in good health.

This clonotype has only a few counts. The junction departs from the called germline gene at one end, perhaps through a read error. J is TRBJ2-3 and V is TRBV18; D call uncertain. This CDR3 has 11 amino acids. The germline V gene has CDR1 KGHSH and CDR2 LQKENI. This CDR3 reads CASSGSDAQYF. DNA of the CDR3: TGTGCCAGCTCTGGGTCAGATGCGCAGTATTTT.

This clonotype occurred many times. This chain joins TRBV7-9 and TRBJ1-4; 8 nucleotides match TRBD1. Trimming took 3 bases from V and 5 from J; bases not matched to a gene: 5. The length of the CDR3 is 15 residues. The V gene's germline CDR1 is SEHNR and CDR2 FQNEAQ (reference sequence). The chain's CDR3 is CASSFDRGGNEKLFF. The CDR3 DNA follows: TGTGCCAGCAGCTTCGACAGGGGCGGCAATGAAAAACTGTTTTTT.

This clonotype was seen repeatedly, ten times or more. The V and J genes are TRBV7-2 and TRBJ1-2; D is unclear. Trimming shortened V by 1 base and J by 1 base, and 10 bases separated the two germline ends. This CDR3 region has 15 residues. Germline CDR1 and CDR2: SGHTA and FQGNSA. The CDR3 sequence: CASSLEWRVNYGYTF. The CDR3 coding sequence is TGTGCCAGCAGCTTAGAATGGCGTGTTAACTATGGCTACACCTTC.

The J gene is TRBJ1-3, the V gene TRBV12-3 or TRBV12-4; TRBD1 aligns across 12 bases. With 8 bases clipped from V and 0 bases from J, the junction kept 11 bases outside the gene matches. CDR3 length: 18 residues. The CDR3 DNA reads TGTGCCAGCCGACTCGGGACAGGGGGCTTTAGCTCTGGAAACACCATATATTTT. The encoded protein is CASRLGTGGFSSGNTIYF.

V and J are TRBV12-3 or TRBV12-4 and TRBJ1-2, with 8 nucleotides matching TRBD1. With 6 bases clipped from V and 5 bases from J, the junction kept 8 bases outside the gene matches. This CDR3 has 14 amino acids. The DNA of the CDR3 is TGTGCCAGCAGCGACTCAGGGGGCGTGTATGGCTACACCTTC. Translation gives CASSDSGGVYGYTF.

This clonotype was observed many times. This chain's CDR3 is CASSYVDREETQYF. For the CDR3, the DNA is TGTGCCAGCAGCTACGTGGACAGGGAGGAGACCCAGTACTTC. J is TRBJ2-5 and V is TRBV7-3; 8 positions agree with TRBD1. In germline, CDR1 is SGHTA, CDR2 FQGTGA. The V segment lost 4 bases and the J segment 5 bases; nucleotides outside the gene matches: 6. The CDR3 consists of 14 residues.

The chain employs TRBV19 and TRBJ1-5; no firm D call. There are 14 residues in the CDR3. CDR1 is LNHDA, CDR2 SQIVND, per germline (reference sequence). V lost 1 base and J 7 bases, leaving 11 bases between the germline ends. CDR3 in DNA: TGTGCCAGTAGTATAGTTGGCAGTCACCAGCCCCAGCATTTT. This codes for CASSIVGSHQPQHF.

J is TRBJ1-6 and V is TRBV9; tentatively, D is TRBD1 (6 bases). CDR1 and CDR2 (germline): SGDLS, YYNGEE. V shed 6 bases and J shed 5 bases, with 12 bases lying between them. There are 14 residues in the CDR3. CDR3 nucleotide sequence: TGTGCCAGCACGGGACAACCAAATAATTCACCCCTCCACTTT. Its translation: CASTGQPNNSPLHF.

A few counts support this clonotype. This chain links TRBV7-2 with TRBJ2-2, with 8 bases matching TRBD1. V was clipped by 6 bases and J by 5 bases; unmatched bases: 11. CDR1 is SGHTA, CDR2 FQGNSA, per germline. The CDR3 loop spans 16 amino acids. The CDR3 bases are TGTGCCAGCAGATCAACAGGGGGTTGGAAGACCGGGGAGCTGTTTTTT. This codes for CASRSTGGWKTGELFF.

To note about this clonotype: A much larger clone sits a single nucleotide away, making a read error possible. The chain uses TRBV15 and TRBJ1-5; 10 bases match TRBD1. Per germline, CDR1 LNHNV and CDR2 YYDKDF (reference sequence). The CDR3 has 18 residues. Trimming cost V 2 bases and J 7 bases; bases outside gene matches: 14. The CDR3 sequence is CATSRRRLLDRGEQPQHF. The CDR3 region has the DNA TGTGCCACCAGCAGACGTAGGCTGTTGGACAGGGGGGAACAGCCCCAGCATTTT.

This clonotype was recorded many times. The chain uses TRBV6-5 and TRBJ2-3; tentatively, D is TRBD1 or TRBD2 (6 bases each). Germline V gene lookup returns CDR1 MNHEY and CDR2 SVGAGI. The CDR3 totals 14 residues. Trimming stripped 5 bases from V and 8 bases from J, with 17 bases between. The CDR3 coding sequence is TGTGCCAGCAGTGCGGGACAACCTCGGGGTACGCAGTATTTT. Its protein product is CASSAGQPRGTQYF.

This clonotype was found many times. The chain couples TRBV6-6 to TRBJ2-7, with 11 bases lining up with TRBD2. The CDR3 spans 15 residues. Germline CDR1 MNHNY, CDR2 SVGAGI (reference sequence). Trimming removed 7 bases from V and 7 bases from J; junction bases left unmatched: 12. In nucleotides, the CDR3 is TGTGCCAGCACCCCCGAGTTAGCGGGGGGGCGGGAGCAGTACTTC. Amino acids: CASTPELAGGREQYF.

For this clonotype: A much larger clonotype is one base distant, so this may be a read error. V gene TRBV3-1 combines with J gene TRBJ2-1, with a weak D call TRBD1 (6 bases). The DNA end favors TRBJ2-7, so the J call may be wrong. CDR3 size: 15 residues. The V gene's germline CDR1 is LGHDT and CDR2 YNNKEL (reference sequence). The CDR3: CASSQGTFTYNEQYF. CDR3 DNA sequence: TGTGCCAGCAGCCAGGGGACATTCACCTACAATGAGCAGTACTTC.

The chain links TRBV6-1 to TRBJ1-1; 7 nucleotides agree with TRBD1. Germline V gives CDR1 MNHNS, CDR2 SASEGT. V was clipped by 5 bases and J by 3 bases; unmatched bases: 9. There are 15 residues in the CDR3. Here the CDR3 DNA reads TGTGCCAGCAGTCCCACTCTAGGACAGGACACTGAAGCTTTCTTT. This sequence encodes CASSPTLGQDTEAFF.